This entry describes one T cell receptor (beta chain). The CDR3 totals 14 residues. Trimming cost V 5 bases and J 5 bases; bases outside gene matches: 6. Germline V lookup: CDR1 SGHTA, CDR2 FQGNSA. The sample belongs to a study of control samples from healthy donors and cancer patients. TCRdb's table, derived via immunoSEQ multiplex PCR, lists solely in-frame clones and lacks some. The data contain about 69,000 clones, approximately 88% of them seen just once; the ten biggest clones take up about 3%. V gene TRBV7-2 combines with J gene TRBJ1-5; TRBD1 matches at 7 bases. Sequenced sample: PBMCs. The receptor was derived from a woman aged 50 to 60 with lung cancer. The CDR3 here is CASSRGQRDQPQHF. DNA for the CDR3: TGTGCCAGCAGCCGGGGACAGCGAGATCAGCCCCAGCATTTT.